Below, 27 T cell receptor beta chains from the same sample are listed, as sequenced in a study of CD8 T cells in ankylosing spondylitis. TCRdb ran MiXCR on the 5' RACE reads and lists one entry per CDR3 protein. The sample lists approximately 260,000 distinct CDR3 sequences; 15% to 20% were seen once. The sequenced material came from blood, either unsorted or a sorted T cell fraction (not recorded which). The origin of the receptors is a male donor with ankylosing spondylitis or in good health (not recorded which).

This clonotype was recorded a few times. The CDR3 sequence is CSALTSGRATGELFF. Here the CDR3 DNA reads TGCAGTGCTCTGACTAGCGGGAGGGCCACCGGGGAGCTGTTTTTT. J is TRBJ2-2 and V is TRBV20-1, with 14 positions matching TRBD2. J gave up 4 bases and V 5 bases, and 3 bases lay outside the gene matches. The V gene's germline CDR1 is DFQATT and CDR2 SNEGSKA (reference sequence). The CDR3 contains 15 residues.

The chain is built from TRBV23-1 and TRBJ1-5; 7 positions agree with TRBD1. TRBV23-1 is annotated as an ORF whose role is uncertain. The CDR3 runs 13 residues. V trimming: 11 bases; J trimming: 0 bases; junction bases outside the gene matches: 4. This chain's CDR3 is CARGTVSNQPQHF. The CDR3 nucleotides read TGCGCCCGGGGGACAGTTAGCAATCAGCCCCAGCATTTT.

The CDR3 DNA reads TGTGCCAGCAGCCCTATAGCAAACAATGAGCAGTTCTTC. This translates into CASSPIANNEQFF. The chain employs TRBV7-3 and TRBJ2-1; D gene unclear. Trimming shortened V by 5 bases and J by 5 bases, and 10 bases separated the two germline ends. Germline lookup yields CDR1 SGHTA and CDR2 FQGTGA. The CDR3 sequence is 13 residues long.

The table lists this clonotype with a few counts. This chain uses TRBV29-1 with TRBJ2-5, with D possibly being TRBD2 (7 bases). V was cut by 3 bases and J by 1 base, with 12 bases left in between. The germline V gene encodes CDR1 SQVTM and CDR2 ANQGSEA. The length of the CDR3 is 14 residues. The CDR3 loop is CSVEGGRFQETQYF. The DNA of the CDR3 is TGCAGCGTTGAGGGGGGGCGGTTCCAAGAGACCCAGTACTTC.

The chain employs TRBV27 and TRBJ2-3; D is ambiguous. Trimming removed 4 bases at V and 4 bases at J, with 9 bases between. CDR1 is MNHEY and CDR2 is SMNVEV in the germline V gene (reference sequence). The CDR3 has 13 amino acids. CDR3 sequence: CASSSELADTQYF. As DNA, the CDR3 is TGTGCCAGCAGTTCTGAGCTAGCAGATACGCAGTATTTT.

This clonotype has more than one count but fewer than ten. V and J are TRBV29-1 and TRBJ2-7, with 9 bases fitting TRBD2. V lost 4 bases and J lost 2; bases outside the gene matches: 6. The CDR3 is 14 amino acids. Germline CDR1 SQVTM, CDR2 ANQGSEA. The CDR3 here is CSVGGRGGTYEQYF. CDR3 nucleotides: TGCAGCGTTGGCGGGAGGGGTGGGACCTACGAGCAGTACTTC.

DNA of the CDR3: TGTGCCAGCAGTGACGATCCAGTCTCTGGGGCCAACGTCCTGACTTTC. Translation gives CASSDDPVSGANVLTF. V is TRBV6-4 and J is TRBJ2-6; D is ambiguous. The CDR3 spans 16 residues. V lost 2 bases to trimming and J lost 0 bases, with 8 bases between them. Looked up from germline, CDR1 is MRHNA and CDR2 is SNTAGT.

This chain links TRBV29-1 with TRBJ2-7; 9 bases are shared with TRBD2. CDR1 and CDR2 (germline): SQVTM, ANQGSEA. V lost 2 bases and J lost 6; bases outside the gene matches: 11. The CDR3 runs to 15 residues. DNA for the CDR3: TGCAGCGTTGAATATGCGGGAGGGCCCCACGGCGAGCAGTACTTC. Translated, it gives CSVEYAGGPHGEQYF.

The chain recombines TRBV6-5 with TRBJ2-7; a weak D match, TRBD1 (5 bases). Germline CDR1 and CDR2: MNHEY and SVGAGI. The CDR3 covers 14 residues. Trimming cost V 2 bases and J 5 bases, with 13 bases left between them. CDR3: CASSYGATGNEQYF. Written as DNA, the CDR3 is TGTGCCAGCAGTTACGGGGCGACGGGCAACGAGCAGTACTTC.

The chain has TRBV27 and TRBJ2-3; D is undetermined. Germline V gene lookup returns CDR1 MNHEY and CDR2 SMNVEV (reference sequence). This CDR3 is built from 13 residues. Trimming left V 7 bases short and J 1 base short, with 9 bases between. CDR3 amino acids: CASTPLGTDTQYF. For the CDR3, the DNA is TGTGCCAGCACCCCGTTAGGCACAGATACGCAGTATTTT.

J is TRBJ1-1 and V is TRBV20-1; D call uncertain. CDR3 length equals 11 residues. The germline V gene has CDR1 DFQATT and CDR2 SNEGSKA (reference sequence). V lost 3 bases, J lost 6 bases, and 8 bases lay in between. This CDR3 reads CSARELPEAFF. The CDR3 nucleotides are TGCAGTGCTAGGGAACTGCCTGAAGCTTTCTTT.

The CDR3 DNA follows: TGTGCCAGCGACCCGGGACAGGCCTACGAGCAGTACTTC. Translation: CASDPGQAYEQYF. The V gene is TRBV6-6, the J gene TRBJ2-7; 8 nucleotides match TRBD1. This CDR3 has 13 residues. The germline V gene encodes CDR1 MNHNY and CDR2 SVGAGI (reference sequence). V shed 8 bases and J 2 bases; nucleotides not matched to a gene: 5.

This clonotype was counted ten times or more. The rearrangement links TRBV29-1 to TRBJ2-7, with D tentatively TRBD2 (6 bases). The germline gives CDR1 SQVTM, CDR2 ANQGSEA. This CDR3 is built from 12 residues. The V and J ends lost 6 bases and 3 bases respectively, with 12 bases between them. In DNA form, the CDR3 reads TGCAGCGTGGGGGGACTCAACTACGAGCAGTACTTC. Its translation: CSVGGLNYEQYF.

This clonotype has a handful of counts. The chain is built from TRBV4-3 and TRBJ2-7, with 9 bases aligning to TRBD1. This CDR3 comprises 20 residues. Germline trimming cut 1 base from V and 0 bases from J; bases unmatched to any gene: 16. Germline loops: CDR1 LGHNA, CDR2 YSLEER. The CDR3 here is CASSQGVPGQGFASSYEQYF. CDR3 in DNA: TGCGCCAGCAGCCAAGGGGTCCCGGGACAGGGTTTCGCTAGCTCCTACGAGCAGTACTTC.

This clonotype has just a few counts. V is TRBV5-1 and J is TRBJ1-6; D might be TRBD1 (5 bases). The V end lost 2 bases, the J end lost 2 bases, and 20 bases lay between the germline ends. The CDR3 sequence is 19 residues long. The germline CDR1 and CDR2 sequences are SGHRS and YFSETQ. The CDR3: CASSFGAQGPDPYNSPLHF. CDR3 bases: TGCGCCAGCAGCTTCGGCGCTCAGGGTCCCGACCCCTATAATTCACCCCTCCACTTT.

CDR3 residues: CAIRTGAGGLDEQFF. The CDR3 nucleotides read TGTGCCATCCGAACGGGAGCGGGAGGGCTAGATGAGCAGTTCTTC. The chain combines TRBV10-3 with TRBJ2-1; 10 bases fit TRBD2. This CDR3 has 15 amino acids. CDR1 is ENHRY and CDR2 is SYGVKD in the germline V gene. Unmatched junction bases numbered 12, after V lost 8 bases and J lost 8 bases.

The chain recombines TRBV4-1 with TRBJ2-5; TRBD2 matches 12 bases. J was trimmed by 1 base and V by 2 bases; bases with no gene match: 5. CDR3 length: 17 amino acids. Looked up from germline, CDR1 is MGHRA and CDR2 is YSYEKL. CDR3 residues: CASSQLGLAGSQETQYF. The CDR3 region has the DNA TGCGCCAGCAGCCAACTAGGACTAGCGGGAAGCCAAGAGACCCAGTACTTC.

This clonotype was recorded only once. The genes are TRBV7-9 and TRBJ2-1; D unresolved. This CDR3 is 15 amino acids long. Germline loops: CDR1 SEHNR, CDR2 FQNEAQ (reference sequence). Trimming removed 0 bases from V and 2 bases from J, with 8 bases in between. CDR3: CASSLALAAYNEQFF. The CDR3 nucleotides are TGTGCCAGCAGCTTAGCGCTCGCGGCCTACAATGAGCAGTTCTTC.

This clonotype was counted only a few times. This chain connects TRBV20-1 to TRBJ2-3, with D maybe TRBD2 (6 bases). This CDR3 region has 14 residues. The V and J ends lost 1 base and 4 bases respectively, with 12 bases between them. Per germline, CDR1 DFQATT and CDR2 SNEGSKA (reference sequence). The CDR3 loop reads CSARVGGGSDTQYF. In DNA form, the CDR3 reads TGCAGTGCTAGAGTGGGGGGAGGCTCAGATACGCAGTATTTT.

The chain recombines TRBV15 with TRBJ2-7; 9 bases agree with TRBD1. V dropped 5 bases and J dropped 3; count of bases not matched to a gene: 5. The CDR3 has 14 amino acids. Per germline, CDR1 LNHNV and CDR2 YYDKDF (reference sequence). This CDR3 is CATSPGQGRYEQYF. The CDR3 nucleotides read TGTGCCACCAGCCCAGGACAGGGGCGCTACGAGCAGTACTTC.

This clonotype was seen a few times. The chain joins TRBV28 to TRBJ2-7; D ambiguous. The V gene's germline CDR1 is MDHEN and CDR2 SYDVKM. Between the trimmed V and J ends, which lost 3 bases and 3 bases, there was a span of 9 bases. The CDR3 runs to 13 residues. The CDR3 nucleotides read TGTGCCAGCAGTTTTGGGGAATTCTACGAGCAGTACTTC. It codes for CASSFGEFYEQYF. The variable domain in full, with the rest retrieved from reference TRBV28 and TRBJ2-7, is DVKVTQSSRYLVKRTGEKVFLECVQDMDHENMFWYRQDPGLGLRLIYFSYDVKMKEKGDIPEGYSVSREKKERFSLILESASTNQTSMYLCASSFGEFYEQYFGPGTRLTVT.

Written as DNA, the CDR3 is TGTGCCAGCAGCCAACAAATACAAGAGACCCAGTACTTC. The encoded protein is CASSQQIQETQYF. V is TRBV6-1 and J is TRBJ2-5; no firm D call. There are 13 residues in the CDR3. Trimming cost V 6 bases and J 2 bases, with 10 bases left between them. Germline values: CDR1 MNHNS, CDR2 SASEGT.

This clonotype was recorded a few times. This chain uses TRBV29-1 with TRBJ2-7; 10 nucleotides line up with TRBD1. V shed 3 bases and J 3 bases; nucleotides not matched to a gene: 8. Germline values: CDR1 SQVTM, CDR2 ANQGSEA. CDR3 length: 15 amino acids. The CDR3 region has the DNA TGCAGCGTTGAGGGCACGACAGGGGGCTTCTACGAGCAGTACTTC. Protein: CSVEGTTGGFYEQYF.

This clonotype appeared a few times. V is TRBV6-2 or TRBV6-3 and J is TRBJ2-1, with 9 positions matching TRBD2. The CDR3 runs to 14 residues. Trimming cost V 8 bases and J 8 bases; bases outside gene matches: 10. CDR1 MNHEY and CDR2 SVGEGT come from the germline V gene. DNA for the CDR3: TGTGCCAGCGAGGCGGGACTAGCTGTCGATGAGCAGTTCTTC. This encodes CASEAGLAVDEQFF.

This clonotype was seen more than once but under ten times. The rearrangement links TRBV7-9 to TRBJ1-1, with D perhaps TRBD1 (6 bases). The CDR3 loop spans 14 amino acids. Germline assignment: CDR1 SEHNR and CDR2 FQNEAQ (reference sequence). V lost 10 bases and J lost 5, with 20 bases in between. CDR3 sequence (DNA): TGTGCCACATGTGCAGAGGGGGTGGAGACTGAAGCTTTCTTT. As protein: CATCAEGVETEAFF.

This clonotype was seen a handful of times. As DNA, the CDR3 is TGTGCCAGCAGCGATTCAAAGAGCTCCTACGAGCAGTACTTC. Its translation: CASSDSKSSYEQYF. The chain uses TRBV9 and TRBJ2-7; the D is unclear. Germline-derived CDR1 and CDR2 are SGDLS and YYNGEE. The CDR3 is 14 residues long. V lost 3 bases, J lost 0 bases, and 10 bases lay in between.

This rearrangement joins TRBV3-1 to TRBJ2-2; D is possibly TRBD2 (5 bases). Germline assignment: CDR1 LGHDT and CDR2 YNNKEL (reference sequence). The V end lost 2 bases, the J end lost 4 bases, and 14 bases lay between the germline ends. This CDR3 comprises 16 residues. CDR3 bases: TGTGCCAGCAGCCAACTTTCGGAGGACCTCACCGGGGAGCTGTTTTTT. It is translated as CASSQLSEDLTGELFF.